A single sample gave rise to the 21 T cell receptor beta chains below, sequenced in a study of T cell changes during pregnancy in multiple sclerosis. Clones were read by immunoSEQ multiplex PCR, and TCRdb kept only the in-frame ones, dropping some. Of some 80,000 clones in the sample, about 95% were seen once. The sample consisted of peripheral blood, taken in the second trimester of pregnancy. These TCRs come from a female donor with multiple sclerosis, enrolled in a pregnancy study.

The gene calls are TRBV27 and TRBJ1-1; 8 positions agree with TRBD1. Germline V gives CDR1 MNHEY, CDR2 SMNVEV (reference sequence). The V gene end was trimmed by 7 bases and the J gene end by 1 base; junction bases not matched to a gene: 5. The CDR3 loop spans 14 amino acids. CDR3 coding DNA: TGTGCCAGCACCCGGGACAGGCGGAACACTGAAGCTTTCTTT. Its protein is CASTRDRRNTEAFF.

CDR3 sequence reads: CASSLVDRGYEQYF. The CDR3, as DNA: TGTGCCAGCAGTTTAGTGGACAGGGGTTACGAGCAGTACTTC. The genes are TRBV28 and TRBJ2-7; 9 bases map to TRBD1. The CDR3 length is 14 residues. CDR1 and CDR2 from the germline V gene are MDHEN and SYDVKM. The junction had 3 bases not matched to a gene; V was cut back by 2 bases and J by 4 bases.

The chain couples TRBV7-2 to TRBJ2-1; D is uncertain. This CDR3 region has 14 residues. V lost 5 bases and J lost 4, with 12 bases in between. The germline gives CDR1 SGHTA, CDR2 FQGNSA. The CDR3 reads CASSPDSSYNEQFF. CDR3 DNA: TGTGCCAGCAGCCCCGATAGCTCTTACAATGAGCAGTTCTTC. Full variable domain (rest looked up from reference TRBV7-2 and TRBJ2-1): GAGVSQSPSNKVTEKGKDVELRCDPISGHTALYWYRQSLGQGLEFLIYFQGNSAPDKSGLPSDRFSAERTGGSVSTLTIQRTQQEDSAVYLCASSPDSSYNEQFFGPGTRLTVL.

The chain uses TRBV4-2 and TRBJ2-3, with 9 nucleotides matching TRBD2. V lost 0 bases to trimming and J lost 4 bases; unmatched junction nucleotides: 5. Germline loops: CDR1 LGHNA, CDR2 YNFKEQ. The CDR3 is made up of 16 amino acids. This chain's CDR3 is CASSQEMRLAADTQYF. The CDR3 DNA sequence: TGTGCCAGCAGCCAAGAAATGAGACTAGCGGCAGATACGCAGTATTTT.

This chain joins TRBV9 and TRBJ2-3; D perhaps matches TRBD2 (7 bases). CDR1 is SGDLS and CDR2 is YYNGEE in the germline V gene. V gave up 4 bases and J gave up 0 bases, with 21 bases separating them. This CDR3 contains 18 residues. Here the CDR3 reads CASSLPRGLAASTDTQYF. For the CDR3, the DNA is TGTGCCAGCAGCCTCCCACGGGGGCTAGCGGCGAGCACAGATACGCAGTATTTT.

This chain links TRBV27 with TRBJ1-2; TRBD1 aligns across 9 bases. This CDR3 is 15 amino acids long. With 7 bases clipped from V and 2 bases from J, the junction kept 8 bases outside the gene matches. Germline V CDR1 and CDR2: MNHEY, SMNVEV (reference sequence). This CDR3 reads CASTPQGAANYGYTF. In DNA, the CDR3 is TGTGCCAGCACCCCACAGGGGGCCGCCAACTATGGCTACACCTTC.

This rearrangement joins TRBV11-2 to TRBJ1-1, with D perhaps matching TRBD1 (5 bases). Trimming pared 1 base from V and 7 bases from J, leaving 13 bases between. This CDR3 has 14 amino acids. Germline V gene data show CDR1 as SGHAT and CDR2 as FQNNGV. The CDR3 sequence is CASSLVQVPYEAFF. CDR3 nucleotides: TGTGCCAGCAGCTTAGTACAGGTTCCTTATGAAGCTTTCTTT.

The CDR3 nucleotides read TGTGCCACCAGCAGAGTGGGGATGACAGGGGCCAACGAGCAGTACTTC. Protein product: CATSRVGMTGANEQYF. This chain uses TRBV15 with TRBJ2-7, with 8 bases fitting TRBD1. V trimming: 1 base; J trimming: 5 bases; junction bases outside the gene matches: 10. The CDR3 totals 16 residues. Germline V gene sequence: CDR1 LNHNV, CDR2 YYDKDF (reference sequence).

This sequence joins TRBV30 and TRBJ2-3; 7 bases match TRBD1. Looked up from germline, CDR1 is GTSNPN and CDR2 is SVGIG (reference sequence). The CDR3 loop spans 14 amino acids. The V segment lost 0 bases and the J segment 9 bases; nucleotides outside the gene matches: 9. The CDR3 region is CAWSVGGSVPTQYF. The CDR3 DNA follows: TGTGCCTGGAGTGTAGGGGGCAGCGTCCCCACGCAGTATTTT.

This chain joins TRBV18 and TRBJ2-3, with D unresolved. This CDR3 comprises 14 residues. Germline CDR1 reads KGHSH; CDR2 reads LQKENI. Trimming stripped 0 bases from V and 2 bases from J, with 6 bases between. The CDR3 sequence: CASSPPALTDTQYF. The CDR3 region has the DNA TGTGCCAGCTCACCACCGGCTCTCACAGATACGCAGTATTTT.

The chain recombines TRBV18 with TRBJ2-7; D gene ambiguous. V was shortened by 3 bases and J by 0 bases, with 6 bases between the two germline ends. The CDR3 runs to 13 residues. Per germline, CDR1 KGHSH and CDR2 LQKENI. CDR3 coding DNA: TGTGCCAGCTCACCCGTCCTCTCCTACGAGCAGTACTTC. Translation gives CASSPVLSYEQYF.

The chain links TRBV11-2 to TRBJ1-2; unclear D gene. CDR3 size: 13 residues. V lost 1 base, J lost 4 bases, and 7 bases lay in between. CDR1 and CDR2 from the germline V gene are SGHAT and FQNNGV. CDR3 residues: CASSLGTAYGYTF. The CDR3 bases are TGTGCCAGCAGCTTAGGAACAGCCTATGGCTACACCTTC.

The rearrangement links TRBV7-9 to TRBJ1-5, with TRBD1 as a possible D gene (5 bases). The CDR3 sequence is 15 residues long. V lost 5 bases and J 3 bases, leaving 14 bases between the germline ends. The germline gives CDR1 SEHNR, CDR2 FQNEAQ (reference sequence). The CDR3 protein is CASSDSWTYNQPQHF. The CDR3 coding sequence is TGTGCCAGCAGCGACTCATGGACATACAATCAGCCCCAGCATTTT.

The J gene is TRBJ2-3, the V gene TRBV28; weak D call: TRBD1 (5 bases). This CDR3 is 15 amino acids long. CDR1 MDHEN and CDR2 SYDVKM come from the germline V gene. The V and J ends lost 1 base and 3 bases respectively, with 11 bases between them. CDR3 sequence reads: CASSLLAGFTDTQYF. The CDR3 nucleotides read TGTGCCAGCAGTTTATTGGCAGGGTTTACAGATACGCAGTATTTT.

The CDR3 coding sequence is TGTGCCAGCACATATAGCGGGACCTCCTACGAGCAGTACTTC. It translates to CASTYSGTSYEQYF. V gene TRBV5-5 combines with J gene TRBJ2-7; 8 nucleotides match TRBD2. There are 14 residues in the CDR3. The V gene end was trimmed by 6 bases and the J gene end by 0 bases; junction bases not matched to a gene: 5. In germline, CDR1 is SGHKS, CDR2 YYEKEE (reference sequence).

The chain is built from TRBV18 and TRBJ2-7; TRBD2 matches 8 bases. Looked up from germline, CDR1 is KGHSH and CDR2 is LQKENI. J gave up 0 bases and V 1 base, and 2 bases lay outside the gene matches. There are 15 residues in the CDR3. CDR3 nucleotides: TGTGCCAGCTCACCACTGGGACTAGTCTCCTACGAGCAGTACTTC. It yields the protein CASSPLGLVSYEQYF.

DNA of the CDR3: TGTGCCAGCAGCTTGGATGGCAGTAGCACAGATACGCAGTATTTT. It specifies CASSLDGSSTDTQYF. This rearrangement joins TRBV5-4 to TRBJ2-3, with D hard to call. Germline CDR1 is SGHNT and CDR2 is YYREEE (reference sequence). The CDR3 totals 15 residues. Between the trimmed V and J ends, which lost 0 bases and 0 bases, there was a span of 8 bases. Full variable domain (remainder filled in from reference TRBV5-4 and TRBJ2-3): ETGVTQSPTHLIKTRGQQVTLRCSSQSGHNTVSWYQQALGQGPQFIFQYYREEENGRGNFPPRFSGLQFPNYSSELNVNALELDDSALYLCASSLDGSSTDTQYFGPGTRLTVL.

This chain connects TRBV28 to TRBJ2-7; the match to TRBD2 covers 10 bases. Germline V gene data show CDR1 as MDHEN and CDR2 as SYDVKM. Trimming removed 7 bases from V and 0 bases from J; junction bases left unmatched: 3. The CDR3 consists of 14 residues. In DNA, the CDR3 is TGTGCCAGCAAACTAGCGGGAAGCTCCTACGAGCAGTACTTC. Its translation is CASKLAGSSYEQYF.

The rearrangement uses TRBV14 and TRBJ2-6; a weak D match, TRBD1 (6 bases). Looked up from germline, CDR1 is SGHDN and CDR2 is FVKESK. The CDR3 has 17 residues. V was shortened by 5 bases and J by 4 bases, with 18 bases between the two germline ends. The CDR3 DNA is TGTGCCAGCAGCTATAGGAACAGGGCTCTGGGGGCCAACGTCCTGACTTTC. Residues: CASSYRNRALGANVLTF.

The rearrangement links TRBV5-6 to TRBJ1-1; D gene uncertain. The CDR3 sequence is 15 residues long. V lost 0 bases to trimming and J lost 5 bases, with 14 bases between them. Germline CDR1 SGHDT, CDR2 YYEEEE. The chain's CDR3 is CASSLERVLWTEAFF. The CDR3 nucleotides read TGTGCCAGCAGCTTGGAGCGGGTACTATGGACTGAAGCTTTCTTT. The full variable domain, with the rest looked up from reference TRBV5-6 and TRBJ1-1, is DAGVTQSPTHLIKTRGQQVTLRCSPKSGHDTVSWYQQALGQGPQFIFQYYEEEERQRGNFPDRFSGHQFPNYSSELNVNALLLGDSALYLCASSLERVLWTEAFFGQGTRLTVV.

The rearrangement uses TRBV28 and TRBJ2-7; 14 bases line up with TRBD2. The CDR3 is 17 residues long. Looked up from germline, CDR1 is MDHEN and CDR2 is SYDVKM. Unmatched junction bases numbered 6, after V lost 1 base and J lost 4 bases. The CDR3 is CASSLFGGTSGSYEQYF. In nucleotides, the CDR3 is TGTGCCAGCAGTTTATTCGGGGGGACTAGCGGGAGTTACGAGCAGTACTTC.